Included here is one TCR beta chain sequence, with context. Assay: immunoSEQ multiplex PCR; the TCRdb copy retains only in-frame clones and omits some. Of 150,000 or so clones listed, about 83% are singletons. The sample originates from a study of blood T cell repertoires in COVID-19. The wider study: Spain, Italy and the United States supplied samples that represented acute and convalescent COVID-19.

The germline CDR1 and CDR2 sequences are SGHAT and FQNNGV. V lost 2 bases to trimming and J lost 0 bases, with 5 bases between them. CDR3 size: 15 residues. The sequenced sample was peripheral blood. This sequence was found in a man between 65 and 79 years old who had recovered from COVID-19. The rearrangement uses TRBV11-2 and TRBJ2-6, with D uncertain. Here the CDR3 DNA reads TGTGCCAGCAGCTTATTATTCTCTGGGGCCAACGTCCTGACTTTC. This sequence encodes CASSLLFSGANVLTF.